Detailed here is one T cell receptor (beta chain). This CDR3 is built from 13 residues. With 3 bases removed from V and 9 bases from J, the gap between germline ends came to 11 bases. CDR1 and CDR2 (germline): MNHEY, SVGAGI. The sample comes from a study of T cell responses to AZD1222 COVID-19 vaccine. Data came from immunoSEQ multiplex PCR; TCRdb stores just in-frame clones and leaves some out. This table has 130,000 to 150,000 clones, approximately 90% appearing once. This clonotype was obtained from an adult in good health. The sample was peripheral blood, taken on day 0 of AZD1222 vaccination. The chain couples TRBV6-5 to TRBJ1-4; unclear D gene. The CDR3 DNA reads TGTGCCAGCAGTTATGGACTCTCACAAAAACTGTTTTTT. Translating gives CASSYGLSQKLFF.